This TCR beta chain came from a study of blood T cell repertoires in COVID-19 (dated by TCRdb to 2020 to 2021). Turning to the overall study: ImmuneRACE Cohort 3 recovered participants were defined by two consecutive negative NP/OP PCR tests, healthcare professional clearance, or symptom resolution. Samples from collaborators originated in the United States, Italy and Spain and spanned both the acute and convalescent phases of COVID-19. The prospective study material was composed of cDNA or gDNA derived from T cells, B-cell-depleted T cells, or PBMCs. The dataset comprised deeply sampled blood TCRbeta repertoires from subjects exposed to, actively infected with, or recovered from COVID-19. The repertoires were made available in a free public database intended to serve as a resource for research on the immune response to SARS-CoV-2. Samples came from the ongoing ImmuneRACE study (first 160 participants) plus 1,254 subjects from 6 global collaborators. Nearly every sample came with metadata listing a de-identified subject ID, COVID-19 status, age in years and sex. Where HLA class I and class II types were available, the types were taken from metadata supplied by the sample provider, not from assay-based typing. Broad study findings and their caveats: Clinical and demographic metadata were provided uncurated, with the amount varying by source and participant.

TCRbeta CDR3 regions were amplified from genomic DNA by means of the immunoSEQ Assay, a bias-controlled multiplex PCR. In the authors' own workflow: Nucleated cell counts per sample were estimated from amplification of reference gene primers within the assay. To quantify the absolute abundance of each unique TCRbeta CDR3 rearrangement, sequence reads were collapsed and filtered. For each sample, productive Simpson clonality was calculated as the square root of Simpson's diversity index over productive rearrangements. The table comes from immuneACCESS by way of TCRdb, which keeps in-frame sequences with V and J called. Part of the clones is missing from these tables; in studies checked, under half for an unresolved V gene and the rest for unknown reasons. V and J calls plus clone size are reproduced from that table; the DNA served to infer D and trimming. The sample yields under 300,000 clones; around nine tenths were counted once. Clones ranked in the top ten supply under 2.5% of the sample.

Participants in the prospective study were aged about 18 to 95 years, lived in approximately 26 United States geographic areas, and enrolled through a virtual design. In the prospective study, cohorts were assigned on the basis of participant-reported clinical history obtained from a screening survey and a study questionnaire. In the prospective study, mobile phlebotomists collected whole blood, serum and a nasopharyngeal or oropharyngeal swab from each participant. Participants in the prospective study had the option to provide additional blood draws and questionnaires over a roughly 2-month period. Blood samples from the prospective study were shipped frozen or at room temperature prior to DNA extraction. At the junction V is shortened by 8 bases and J by 7 bases, with 15 bases in between. From the germline V gene, CDR1 is MNHEY and CDR2 is SVGAGI. CDR3 length: 14 amino acids, cysteine to phenylalanine. The entry retains the CDR3 DNA only, 42 bases that are in frame from base 1.

Comments on this clone: This clone's antigen is unknown. No base-level quality is on record; no much larger clone is a single base apart.

Specimen: PBMCs or T cells enriched from blood (not recorded which). The chain employs TRBV6-5 and TRBJ1-6, with no confident D gene call. The receptor comes from a woman in her sixties in a cohort exposed to, infected with or recovered from COVID-19 (not recorded which). In nucleotides, the sequence is TGTGCCAGCGCACGTGGGAGCCCAAATTCACCCCTCCACTTT. It specifies CASARGSPNSPLHF.